The rows below give T cell receptor beta chains drawn from one sample of a study of beta chain features in type 1 diabetes. The method was immunoSEQ multiplex PCR; TCRdb's version includes in-frame clones alone and lacks a portion of them. The data show 900,000 or so clones, about a sixth seen once. Material: naive CD4+ T cells from blood. The source of these receptors is a woman between 18 and 30 years old in good health. Each CDR3 is given with its conserved first and last residue. D genes are given only for firm matches. Expanded clones get a size class; other rows say once, few or many, or leave the size out.

V: TRBV4-2; length: 17; D: .; J: TRBJ1-4; size: .; DNA: TGTGCCAGCAGCCAAGCTGGCAGGGGATCAACTAATGAAAAACTGTTTTTT; CDR3: CASSQAGRGSTNEKLFF
V: TRBV6-5; length: 14; D: .; J: TRBJ1-3; size: .; DNA: TGTGCCAGCAGTTACAGCCACAGGGAAAACACCATATATTTT; CDR3: CASSYSHRENTIYF
V: TRBV13; length: 18; D: TRBD2; J: TRBJ2-7; size: .; DNA: TGTGCCAGCAGCCCTATCTCGAGACACCACGGGGGGGACTACGAGCAGTACTTC; CDR3: CASSPISRHHGGDYEQYF
V: TRBV11-3; length: 15; D: TRBD1; J: TRBJ2-5; size: .; DNA: TGTGCCAGCTCCCCCGGGACAGGGCTACAAGAGACCCAGTACTTC; CDR3: CASSPGTGLQETQYF
V: TRBV6-5; length: 11; D: .; J: TRBJ2-7; size: .; DNA: TGTGCCAGCAGCCTCGGGGGCCAGCAGTACTTC; CDR3: CASSLGGQQYF
V: TRBV4-3; length: 16; D: .; J: TRBJ1-2; size: .; DNA: TGCGCCAGCAGCCAAGACAGGTTGGGACTCAACTATGGCTACACCTTC; CDR3: CASSQDRLGLNYGYTF
V: TRBV7-9; length: 12; D: .; J: TRBJ2-1; size: .; DNA: TGTGCCAGCAGCTACGGGGACAATGAGCAGTTCTTC; CDR3: CASSYGDNEQFF
V: TRBV6-1; length: 15; D: TRBD2; J: TRBJ2-1; size: few; DNA: TGTGCCAGCACCCGGACTAGCCCAGCTTATGATGAGCAGTTCTTC; CDR3: CASTRTSPAYDEQFF
V: TRBV10-1; length: 14; D: .; J: TRBJ1-3; size: .; DNA: TGCGCCAGCAGTCCAGGAACCTCTGGAAACACCATATATTTT; CDR3: CASSPGTSGNTIYF
V: TRBV9; length: 14; D: .; J: TRBJ1-5; size: .; DNA: TGTGCCAGCAGCCCAACCCATAGCAATCAGCCCCAGCATTTT; CDR3: CASSPTHSNQPQHF
V: TRBV25-1; length: 15; D: TRBD2; J: TRBJ2-1; size: few; DNA: TGTGCCAGCGCAGATGTAGCGGGACGCTACAATGAGCAGTTCTTC; CDR3: CASADVAGRYNEQFF
V: TRBV7-3; length: 14; D: .; J: TRBJ2-3; size: .; DNA: TGTGCCAGCAGCTTACTGGCCAGGGCGGATACGCAGTATTTT; CDR3: CASSLLARADTQYF
V: TRBV7-8; length: 16; D: .; J: TRBJ2-5; size: few; DNA: TGTGCCAGCAGCTTCGGCCGGACAACTAGGGTGGAGACCCAGTACTTC; CDR3: CASSFGRTTRVETQYF
V: TRBV20-1; length: 11; D: TRBD1; J: TRBJ2-5; size: few; DNA: TGCAGGGGTGGACAGGGAGAGACCCAGTACTTC; CDR3: CRGGQGETQYF
V: TRBV19; length: 15; D: TRBD2; J: TRBJ2-1; size: few; DNA: TGTGCCAGTAGCACCTTGGCTAGCGGGAACAATGAGCAGTTCTTC; CDR3: CASSTLASGNNEQFF
V: TRBV5-1; length: 15; D: .; J: TRBJ2-1; size: few; DNA: TGCGCCAGCAGCTTGGCTCCAGGGAGGAACAATGAGCAGTTCTTC; CDR3: CASSLAPGRNNEQFF
V: TRBV7-2; length: 13; D: .; J: TRBJ2-7; size: .; DNA: TGTGCCAGCAGCTCCCTGAACTCGTACGAGCAGTACTTC; CDR3: CASSSLNSYEQYF